This T cell receptor beta chain was obtained from a study of T-cell reconstitution after alpha-beta-depleted transplantation in children (TCRdb year 2016). Concerning the study at large: T-cell immune reconstitution after TCRalphabeta/CD19-depleted allogeneic hematopoietic cell transplantation in children was quantitatively tracked in the study by means of TCR repertoire profiling.

In light of the paper, this sample's treatment or condition label describes: allogeneic hematopoietic cell transplantation with graft depleted of TCRalphabeta T cells and CD19 B cells. TCRalphabeta/CD19-depleted allogeneic hematopoietic cell grafts were given to the transplant recipients, all of whom were children. This clonotype was observed a few times. Its antigen is not yet known. No base-level quality is on record; no much larger clone is a single base apart. Points the paper makes about the study in general: The frequencies of hyperexpanded clones fell over the following months, and after one year, T-cell counts and TCRbeta diversity were mostly attributed to newly produced T cells. The apparently early recovery of alphabetaT-cell counts about two months after transplant reportedly depended on only several hundred rapidly expanded clones that came from non-depleted graft cells. The high TCRbeta diversity at day 60 in some patients was ascribed to recipient T cells and intrathymic progenitors that had survived conditioning.

Library creation used PCR. For sequencing, an Illumina HiSeq 2500 was employed. Molecular barcoding was employed in the preparation of TCR libraries, with unique molecular identifiers being used to normalize TCRbeta repertoire quantification. TCRdb reprocessing: public reads trimmed at Q25 with fastp, clones called with MiXCR, in-frame beta chains kept. Each CDR3 protein gets just one entry, which takes the most common genes and DNA from the rows behind it. The sample profile shows 300,000 to 350,000 distinct CDR3 sequences; over 20% of them were found once. The top ten constitute 10% to 11% of the sample. This clonotype was obtained from a male patient aged 10-17 years who had a stem cell transplant for acute lymphoblastic leukemia, so the T cells may come from the graft donor. The material sequenced was PBMCs, mostly from graft donor cells, taken 180 days after TCRalphabeta/CD19-depleted stem cell transplant.

The CDR3 amino acid sequence is: CASRAGTYGYTF. Read as DNA, the sequence is TGTGCCAGCAGAGCAGGGACCTATGGCTACACCTTC. The sequence is built from TRBV6-1 and TRBJ1-2; the D gene is perhaps TRBD1, from 5 matching bases. Trimming removed 6 bases from V and 4 bases from J, leaving 9 bases between the germline ends. Sequences MNHNS (CDR1) and SASEGT (CDR2) are obtained from the germline V gene. From cysteine to phenylalanine, the CDR3 is 12 amino acids long. The sequence is cut down to CDR3 DNA, 36 bases in frame from base 1.